A single sample gave rise to the 15 T cell receptor beta chains below, sequenced in a study of T cell changes during pregnancy in multiple sclerosis. The data were produced by immunoSEQ multiplex PCR, yet TCRdb's version contains in-frame clones alone and is incomplete. This table has fewer than 80,000 clones, approximately 92% appearing once. The starting material was peripheral blood, obtained in the third trimester of pregnancy. Receptor source: a female donor in good health, enrolled as a control in a pregnancy study.

The CDR3 nucleotides read TGCGCCAGCAGTGAGAGGGTAGCGGGGGTAAATGAGCAGTTCTTC. Translated, it gives CASSERVAGVNEQFF. The genes are TRBV10-1 and TRBJ2-1; 9 bases match TRBD2. This CDR3 is built from 15 residues. Germline V gene lookup returns CDR1 WNHNN and CDR2 SYGVQD (reference sequence). The J segment lost 7 bases and the V segment lost 2 bases, leaving 6 bases of the junction unmatched.

This sequence joins TRBV6-5 and TRBJ2-6; D is possibly TRBD1 (5 bases). This CDR3 spans 16 amino acids. V was pared by 0 bases and J by 1 base, with 7 bases between. Germline V CDR1 and CDR2: MNHEY, SVGAGI. DNA of the CDR3: TGTGCCAGCAGTTACTCGACAGCGTCTGGGGCCAACGTCCTGACTTTC. Residues: CASSYSTASGANVLTF.

The chain employs TRBV19 and TRBJ2-4; 9 positions match TRBD2. The J segment lost 4 bases and the V segment lost 4 bases, leaving 5 bases of the junction unmatched. The CDR3 covers 15 residues. Germline V lookup: CDR1 LNHDA, CDR2 SQIVND (reference sequence). In DNA form, the CDR3 reads TGTGCCAGTAGTAAAGGAGCGGGAGGAAAAAACATTCAGTACTTC. It specifies CASSKGAGGKNIQYF.

The chain uses TRBV28 and TRBJ1-3; 7 bases fit TRBD1. The CDR3 loop spans 16 amino acids. In germline, CDR1 is MDHEN, CDR2 SYDVKM. V was pared by 6 bases and J by 1 base, with 9 bases of the junction left unmatched. The DNA for the CDR3 is TGTGCCAGCAGCCCTCCCGACAGGGAATCTGGAAACACCATATATTTT. This gives the protein CASSPPDRESGNTIYF.

J is TRBJ2-7 and V is TRBV2; 12 bases align to TRBD2. V was pared by 6 bases and J by 2 bases, with 5 bases of the junction left unmatched. The CDR3 covers 15 residues. The germline V gene has CDR1 SNHLY and CDR2 FYNNEI. As DNA, the CDR3 is TGTGCCAGCAGGCTAGCGGGGGGGAGGCCCTACGAGCAGTACTTC. Protein sequence: CASRLAGGRPYEQYF.

This chain joins TRBV27 and TRBJ1-1; 7 nucleotides agree with TRBD1. Germline V CDR1 and CDR2: MNHEY, SMNVEV (reference sequence). The V segment lost 5 bases and the J segment 1 base; nucleotides outside the gene matches: 10. The CDR3 length is 16 residues. Here the CDR3 DNA reads TGTGCCAGCAGTCGGAGCACCGGGACAGCGAACACTGAAGCTTTCTTT. Its translation is CASSRSTGTANTEAFF.

The chain links TRBV19 to TRBJ2-3, with D uncertain. The V end was cut by 6 bases, the J end by 0 bases, with 19 bases between. This CDR3 is 17 amino acids long. Germline values: CDR1 LNHDA, CDR2 SQIVND (reference sequence). CDR3 residues: CASSARPGGISTDTQYF. CDR3 nucleotide sequence: TGTGCCAGTAGCGCCCGTCCCGGCGGTATTAGCACAGATACGCAGTATTTT.

This chain links TRBV12-5 with TRBJ2-1; 12 bases fit TRBD2. This CDR3 is built from 16 residues. J was trimmed by 6 bases and V by 6 bases; bases with no gene match: 9. Germline assignment: CDR1 LGHNT and CDR2 FRNRAP. CDR3 nucleotides: TGTGCTAGTGGGCAGACTAGCGGGAGATTAAGCAATGAGCAGTTCTTC. Encoded protein: CASGQTSGRLSNEQFF. Full variable domain (rest looked up from reference TRBV12-5 and TRBJ2-1): DARVTQTPRHKVTEMGQEVTMRCQPILGHNTVFWYRQTMMQGLELLAYFRNRAPLDDSGMPKDRFSAEMPDATLATLKIQPSEPRDSAVYFCASGQTSGRLSNEQFFGPGTRLTVL.

The chain carries TRBV4-3 and TRBJ2-7; 11 bases map to TRBD2. V dropped 0 bases and J dropped 0; count of bases not matched to a gene: 10. Germline values: CDR1 LGHNA, CDR2 YSLEER. There are 19 residues in the CDR3. The CDR3 DNA sequence: TGCGCCAGCAGCCAAGAAAGGGGGTTAGCGGGAGGGAGCTCCTACGAGCAGTACTTC. Amino acids: CASSQERGLAGGSSYEQYF.

The chain has TRBV19 and TRBJ2-3; 10 bases match TRBD2. This CDR3 region has 14 residues. The junction had 5 bases not matched to a gene; V was cut back by 5 bases and J by 6 bases. Germline CDR1 reads LNHDA; CDR2 reads SQIVND (reference sequence). The CDR3 DNA sequence: TGTGCCAGTAGTCTAGCGGGAGTTGGGGATACGCAGTATTTT. As protein: CASSLAGVGDTQYF.

The chain joins TRBV19 to TRBJ1-1; D possibly corresponds to TRBD1 (5 bases). The CDR3 covers 15 residues. The ends were cut back, 9 bases at V and 6 bases at J, with 23 bases in the middle. Germline V gene sequence: CDR1 LNHDA, CDR2 SQIVND (reference sequence). Here the CDR3 reads CASTFEAGSMAEAFF. The CDR3 bases are TGTGCCAGCACCTTCGAGGCAGGGTCGATGGCTGAAGCTTTCTTT.

The rearrangement links TRBV4-1 to TRBJ2-4; perhaps TRBD2 as D (5 bases). V was trimmed by 0 bases and J by 0 bases, leaving 9 bases between them. CDR3 length: 16 residues. CDR1 and CDR2 (germline): MGHRA, YSYEKL. This chain's CDR3 is CASSQEEVIAKNIQYF. The DNA of the CDR3 is TGCGCCAGCAGCCAAGAGGAGGTGATAGCCAAAAACATTCAGTACTTC.

V gene TRBV30 combines with J gene TRBJ2-3; D remains ambiguous. The germline V and J ends were trimmed by 4 bases and 3 bases, with 17 bases remaining between them. CDR3 length: 15 residues. From germline, CDR1 is GTSNPN and CDR2 SVGIG (reference sequence). CDR3 in amino acids: CAWTYYPASTDTQYF. The DNA of the CDR3 is TGTGCCTGGACTTATTACCCAGCGAGTACAGATACGCAGTATTTT.

The chain has TRBV11-2 and TRBJ2-7; the D gene is possibly TRBD1 (5 bases). Germline CDR1 and CDR2: SGHAT and FQNNGV. CDR3 size: 14 residues. V was trimmed by 6 bases and J by 5 bases, leaving 17 bases between them. CDR3 sequence reads: CASSSFRVRNEQYF. DNA of the CDR3: TGTGCCAGCAGTTCTTTCAGGGTAAGAAACGAGCAGTACTTC.

V gene TRBV2 combines with J gene TRBJ2-7, with D possibly TRBD2 on 6 matching bases. The CDR3 sequence is 14 residues long. Germline lookup yields CDR1 SNHLY and CDR2 FYNNEI. Trimming left V 2 bases short and J 4 bases short, with 12 bases between. CDR3 amino acids: CASSERAGRYEQYF. The CDR3 DNA sequence: TGTGCCAGCAGTGAACGCGCAGGGAGGTACGAGCAGTACTTC. Full variable domain (remainder filled in from reference TRBV2 and TRBJ2-7): EPEVTQTPSHQVTQMGQEVILRCVPISNHLYFYWYRQILGQKVEFLVSFYNNEISEKSEIFDDQFSVERPDGSNFTLKIRSTKLEDSAMYFCASSERAGRYEQYFGPGTRLTVT.